The following is a T cell receptor beta chain sequence with its context. This record belongs to a study of shared clonotypes between healthy human individuals. The V gene's germline CDR1 is LGHNA and CDR2 YSLEER. This CDR3 is built from 14 residues. The V gene end was trimmed by 0 bases and the J gene end by 9 bases; junction bases not matched to a gene: 3. Profiled with immunoSEQ multiplex PCR; TCRdb holds only in-frame clones, not every one. The sample holds about 1 million clones, approximately 72% seen once. Sequencing was performed on memory CD4+ T cells sorted from blood. This sample's subset: CD45RA-negative fraction. V gene TRBV4-3 combines with J gene TRBJ1-4, with 8 bases matching TRBD1. This clonotype was sampled from a man between 18 and 35 years old in good health. This CDR3 is CASSQEGQVKKLFF. The CDR3 DNA reads TGCGCCAGCAGCCAAGAGGGACAGGTTAAAAAACTGTTTTTT.